This is a list of T cell receptor beta chains from one sample in a study of blood T cell repertoires in COVID-19. Profiling relied on immunoSEQ multiplex PCR, and the TCRdb table lists in-frame clones only, not all of them. The table lists about 70,000 clones, about 82% of them singletons. The sample taken for sequencing was peripheral blood. Source of these receptors: a woman between 55 and 75 years old with acute or convalescent COVID-19. The CDR3 runs from the conserved cysteine through the conserved F or W. A D gene is named only where the DNA matches it firmly. Size tells how often a clone was seen (once, few, many) or the class of an expanded clone, and some rows leave it out.

TRBJ1-2	TRBD1	.	TRBV14	CASSQYSGQGNYGYTF	TGTGCCAGCAGCCAGTACTCGGGACAGGGGAACTATGGCTACACCTTC
TRBJ2-6	TRBD2	.	TRBV10-3	CAISVVAGVSGANVLTF	TGTGCCATCAGTGTGGTAGCGGGAGTTTCTGGGGCCAACGTCCTGACTTTC
TRBJ1-5	.	.	TRBV11-2	CASSLQGSNQPQHF	TGTGCCAGCAGCTTACAGGGGTCCAATCAGCCCCAGCATTTT
TRBJ2-3	.	few	TRBV9	CASSVKANTDTQYF	TGTGCCAGCAGCGTAAAAGCGAACACAGATACGCAGTATTTT
TRBJ1-2	.	.	TRBV6-5	CASSPGDRYTF	TGTGCCAGCAGCCCAGGGGATCGCTACACCTTC
TRBJ2-2	.	.	TRBV5-6	CASSLRSGTGELFF	TGTGCCAGCAGCTTACGTTCGGGGACCGGGGAGCTGTTTTTT
TRBJ1-3	.	.	TRBV7-9	CASSLGGGGRSGNTIYF	TGTGCCAGCAGCTTAGGGGGTGGAGGGCGCTCTGGAAACACCATATATTTT
TRBJ1-6	.	.	TRBV6-2/TRBV6-3	CASSILTVGNSPLHF	TGTGCCAGCAGTATATTGACAGTCGGTAATTCACCCCTCCACTTT
TRBJ1-1	.	few	TRBV28	CASRPLGQLATEAFF	TGTGCCAGCAGGCCCCTGGGGCAGCTAGCGACTGAAGCTTTCTTT
TRBJ1-2	TRBD1	.	TRBV19	CASSQIGTGLYGYTF	TGTGCCAGTAGTCAGATAGGGACAGGGCTCTATGGCTACACCTTC
TRBJ2-5	.	.	TRBV15	CATKEALRQETQYF	TGTGCCACCAAAGAAGCTTTGAGACAAGAGACCCAGTACTTC
TRBJ2-3	TRBD1	.	TRBV12-3/TRBV12-4	CASSLMGQDTQYF	TGTGCCAGCAGTTTGATGGGACAGGATACGCAGTATTTT
TRBJ2-3	TRBD2	.	TRBV7-3	CASSAGLAGGLTDTQYF	TGTGCCAGCAGCGCCGGACTAGCGGGAGGACTAACAGATACGCAGTATTTT
TRBJ1-2	TRBD1	.	TRBV18	CASSDDRGRGNGYTF	TGTGCCAGCTCAGATGACAGGGGAAGAGGAAATGGCTACACCTTC
TRBJ1-2	TRBD1	.	TRBV10-2	CASRGQVEATQGYTF	TGCGCCAGCAGGGGACAGGTCGAAGCAACCCAAGGCTACACCTTC
TRBJ2-2	.	.	TRBV12-3/TRBV12-4	CASRSTGELFF	TGTGCCAGCAGGAGCACCGGGGAGCTGTTTTTT
TRBJ2-6	TRBD2	.	TRBV5-1	CASSFLGGAGANVLTF	TGCGCCAGCAGCTTTCTTGGGGGGGCTGGGGCCAACGTCCTGACTTTC
TRBJ2-2	.	.	TRBV5-1	CASSLQPDTGELFF	TGCGCCAGCAGCCTACAGCCCGACACCGGGGAGCTGTTTTTT
TRBJ1-2	.	once	TRBV6-1	CASSERTDYGYTF	TGTGCCAGCAGTGAACGGACAGACTATGGCTACACCTTC
TRBJ1-3	.	.	TRBV27	CASSSYRAAGNTIYF	TGTGCCAGCAGTTCCTACAGGGCGGCTGGAAACACCATATATTTT
TRBJ2-6	.	.	TRBV3-1/TRBV3-2	CASTRSAGAFSGANVLTF	TGTGCCAGCACCAGATCGGCGGGGGCGTTCTCTGGGGCCAACGTCCTGACTTTC
TRBJ1-4	.	.	TRBV7-9	CASSFMGTTNEKLFF	TGTGCCAGCAGCTTTATGGGCACAACTAATGAAAAACTGTTTTTT
TRBJ1-2	TRBD1	once	TRBV6-1	CASSETGGWYGYTF	TGTGCCAGCAGTGAGACAGGGGGCTGGTATGGCTACACCTTC
TRBJ2-6	.	.	TRBV30	CAWTVIGGANVLTF	TGTGCCTGGACTGTTATCGGGGGGGCCAACGTCCTGACTTTC
TRBJ1-4	TRBD1	.	TRBV15	CATRKNPGQTNEKLFF	TGTGCCACCAGAAAGAACCCGGGACAGACTAATGAAAAACTGTTTTTT
TRBJ2-1	.	.	TRBV2	CASSEVRLGSFF	TGTGCCAGCAGTGAAGTACGACTAGGCTCGTTCTTC
TRBJ2-7	.	few	TRBV9	CASSAHGSSYEQYF	TGTGCCAGCAGCGCCCACGGGAGCTCCTACGAGCAGTACTTC
TRBJ2-3	.	.	TRBV29-1	CSVAPFLAKATDTQYF	TGCAGCGTGGCCCCCTTCTTAGCTAAGGCCACAGATACGCAGTATTTT
TRBJ1-1	.	.	TRBV7-2	CASSLERGTEAFF	TGTGCCAGCAGCTTAGAACGCGGCACTGAAGCTTTCTTT
TRBJ2-7	TRBD2	.	TRBV7-9	CASSLGHGTSGREQYF	TGTGCCAGCAGCTTAGGCCACGGGACTAGCGGGCGCGAGCAGTACTTC
TRBJ2-7	.	.	TRBV7-8	CASSLAGSYEQYF	TGTGCCAGCAGCTTGGCAGGCAGCTACGAGCAGTACTTC
TRBJ2-7	TRBD1	.	TRBV5-1	CASSLAPGQVDEQYF	TGCGCCAGCAGCTTGGCCCCGGGACAGGTGGATGAGCAGTACTTC
TRBJ2-7	TRBD1	many	TRBV3-1/TRBV3-2	CASSQVTGNSEQYF	TGTGCCAGCAGCCAAGTGACAGGGAACTCCGAGCAGTACTTC
TRBJ2-1	TRBD2	.	TRBV4-1	CASSQDPAGSRSNEQFF	TGCGCCAGCAGCCAAGATCCAGCGGGAAGTCGTAGTAATGAGCAGTTCTTC
TRBJ1-5	TRBD1	once	TRBV9	CASSAGGSNQPQHF	TGTGCCAGCAGCGCAGGGGGAAGCAATCAGCCCCAGCATTTT
TRBJ1-3	.	.	TRBV5-6	CASSGIDTSGNTIYF	TGTGCCAGCAGCGGAATCGACACCTCTGGAAACACCATATATTTT
TRBJ1-2	.	.	TRBV20-1	CSAHTNYGYTF	TGCAGTGCTCACACTAACTATGGCTACACCTTC
TRBJ2-7	.	.	TRBV1	CTSSQDRTSAHSYEQYF	TGCACCAGCAGCCAAGATCGGACTAGCGCCCACTCCTACGAGCAGTACTTC
TRBJ1-2	TRBD1	.	TRBV7-2	CASSLYRGGYTF	TGTGCCAGCAGCCTCTACAGGGGTGGCTACACCTTC
TRBJ2-7	.	.	TRBV27	CASTTRVPAQYF	TGTGCCAGCACCACGCGCGTCCCCGCGCAGTACTTC
TRBJ2-3	TRBD2	.	TRBV2	CASTAGGTDTQYF	TGTGCCAGCACCGCGGGAGGAACAGATACGCAGTATTTT
TRBJ1-5	TRBD1	.	TRBV2	CASGQDRRDQPQHF	TGTGCCAGCGGACAGGACAGGAGGGATCAGCCCCAGCATTTT
TRBJ2-7	.	.	TRBV6-5	CASRDEFSYEQYF	TGTGCCAGCCGGGATGAATTCTCCTACGAGCAGTACTTC